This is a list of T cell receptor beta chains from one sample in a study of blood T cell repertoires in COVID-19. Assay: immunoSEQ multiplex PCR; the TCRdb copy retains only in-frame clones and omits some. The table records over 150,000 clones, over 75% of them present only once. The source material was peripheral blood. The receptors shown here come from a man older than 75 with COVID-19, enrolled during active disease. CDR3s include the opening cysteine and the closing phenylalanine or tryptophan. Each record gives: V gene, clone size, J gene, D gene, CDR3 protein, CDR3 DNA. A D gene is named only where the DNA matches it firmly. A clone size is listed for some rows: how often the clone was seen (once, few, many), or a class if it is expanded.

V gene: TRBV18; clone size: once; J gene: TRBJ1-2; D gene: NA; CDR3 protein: CASSREFRGDGYTF; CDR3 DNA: TGTGCCAGCTCGAGGGAATTCAGGGGTGATGGCTACACCTTC
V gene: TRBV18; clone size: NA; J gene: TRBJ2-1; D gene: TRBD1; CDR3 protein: CASSPRGTGVNNEQFF; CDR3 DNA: TGTGCCAGCTCACCACGAGGGACAGGGGTGAACAATGAGCAGTTCTTC
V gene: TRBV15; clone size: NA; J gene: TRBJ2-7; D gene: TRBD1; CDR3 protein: CATSRDVVETGAYEQYF; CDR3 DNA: TGTGCCACCAGCAGAGATGTCGTGGAGACAGGGGCTTACGAGCAGTACTTC
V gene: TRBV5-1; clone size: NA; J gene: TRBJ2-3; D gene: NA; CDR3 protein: CASSLQPGPDTQYF; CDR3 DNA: TGCGCCAGCAGCTTGCAACCAGGCCCAGATACGCAGTATTTT
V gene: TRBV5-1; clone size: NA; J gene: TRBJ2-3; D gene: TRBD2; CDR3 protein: CASSLGTSDGTDTQYF; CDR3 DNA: TGCGCCAGCAGCTTGGGGACTAGCGATGGCACAGATACGCAGTATTTT
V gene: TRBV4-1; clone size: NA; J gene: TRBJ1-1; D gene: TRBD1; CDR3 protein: CASSHGLDRLNTEAFF; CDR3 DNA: TGCGCCAGCAGCCACGGATTGGACAGGTTGAACACTGAAGCTTTCTTT
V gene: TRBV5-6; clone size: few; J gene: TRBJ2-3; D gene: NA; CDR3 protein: CASSARGALTDTQYF; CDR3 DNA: TGTGCCAGCAGCGCCAGGGGGGCCCTCACAGATACGCAGTATTTT
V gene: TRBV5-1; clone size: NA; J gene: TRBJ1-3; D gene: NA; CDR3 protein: CASSLALGSSGNTIYF; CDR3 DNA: TGCGCCAGCAGCTTAGCACTTGGGAGCTCTGGAAACACCATATATTTT
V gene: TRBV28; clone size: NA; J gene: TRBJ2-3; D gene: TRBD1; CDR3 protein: CASSLLPGQGATDTQYF; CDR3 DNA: TGTGCCAGCAGTTTACTGCCGGGACAGGGGGCAACAGATACGCAGTATTTT
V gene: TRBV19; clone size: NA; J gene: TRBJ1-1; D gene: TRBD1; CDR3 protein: CASSLDRGLATEAFF; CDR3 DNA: TGTGCCAGTAGCCTGGACAGGGGGCTAGCCACTGAAGCTTTCTTT
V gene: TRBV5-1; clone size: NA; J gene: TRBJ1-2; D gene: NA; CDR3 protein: CASSLDRSNYGYTF; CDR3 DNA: TGCGCCAGCAGCTTGGACAGGAGTAACTATGGCTACACCTTC
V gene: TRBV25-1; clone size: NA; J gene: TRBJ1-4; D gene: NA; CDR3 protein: CASSEKDWGVGANEKLFF; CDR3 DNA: TGTGCCAGCAGTGAAAAAGATTGGGGGGTCGGGGCCAATGAAAAACTGTTTTTT
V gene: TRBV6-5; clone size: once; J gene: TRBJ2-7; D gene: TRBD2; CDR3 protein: CASTRGGGGEQYF; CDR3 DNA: TGTGCCAGCACTCGGGGGGGAGGGGGCGAGCAGTACTTC
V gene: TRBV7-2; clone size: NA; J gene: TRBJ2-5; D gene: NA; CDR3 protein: CASSSQGDGGETQYF; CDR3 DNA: TGTGCCAGCAGCTCACAGGGCGATGGGGGAGAGACCCAGTACTTC
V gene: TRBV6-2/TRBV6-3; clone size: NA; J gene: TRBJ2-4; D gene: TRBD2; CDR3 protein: CASSLYASGGQNIQYF; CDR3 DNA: TGTGCCAGCAGCCTTTACGCTAGCGGGGGGCAAAACATTCAGTACTTC
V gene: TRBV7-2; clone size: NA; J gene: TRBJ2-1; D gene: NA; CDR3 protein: CASSPDRTVRDEQFF; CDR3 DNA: TGTGCCAGCAGCCCCGACAGGACCGTGCGGGATGAGCAGTTCTTC
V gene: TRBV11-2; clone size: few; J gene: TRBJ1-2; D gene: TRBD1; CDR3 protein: CASSLVPGGDGYTF; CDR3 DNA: TGTGCCAGCAGCTTAGTTCCAGGGGGAGATGGCTACACCTTC
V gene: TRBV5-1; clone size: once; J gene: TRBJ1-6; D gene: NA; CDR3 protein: CASSIGSSYNSPLHF; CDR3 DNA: TGCGCCAGCAGCATTGGGAGCTCCTATAATTCACCCCTCCACTTT
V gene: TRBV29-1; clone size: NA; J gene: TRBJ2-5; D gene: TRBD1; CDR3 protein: CSARPGGPLQETQYF; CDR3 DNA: TGCAGCGCCCGTCCAGGGGGTCCTCTCCAAGAGACCCAGTACTTC
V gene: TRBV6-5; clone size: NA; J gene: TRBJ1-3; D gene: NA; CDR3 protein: CATYSPSGNTIYF; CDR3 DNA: TGTGCTACATACAGCCCGTCTGGAAACACCATATATTTT
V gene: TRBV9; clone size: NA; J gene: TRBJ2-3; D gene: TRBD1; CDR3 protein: CASSGTGLSTDTQYF; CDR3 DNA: TGTGCCAGCAGCGGGACAGGGCTTAGCACAGATACGCAGTATTTT
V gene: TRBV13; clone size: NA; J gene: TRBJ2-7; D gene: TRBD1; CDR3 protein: CASSSGQGLYEQYF; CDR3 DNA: TGTGCCAGCAGCTCGGGACAGGGTCTCTACGAGCAGTACTTC
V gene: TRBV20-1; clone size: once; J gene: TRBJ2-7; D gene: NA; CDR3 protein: CSASIGRVMGEQYF; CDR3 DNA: TGCAGTGCTAGTATCGGCAGGGTGATGGGAGAGCAGTACTTC